The clone carrying this TCR beta chain came up a few times. Given a much more abundant clone one base away, this may be a read error. The sample comes from a study of blood T cells in healthy people across ages. The authors ran a second PCR of 7 to 11 cycles using a sample-barcoded 5' primer and a J-beta primer mix. Each CDR3 protein gets one entry after TCRdb re-called the 5' RACE reads with MiXCR. The sample records about 670,000 distinct CDR3 sequences, more than 45% being singletons. Germline assignment: CDR1 SGHTA and CDR2 FQGNSA. The CDR3 contains 13 residues. V lost 6 bases and J lost 11; bases outside the gene matches: 7.

This sequence joins TRBV7-2 and TRBJ2-6, with 7 bases lining up with TRBD1. The sequence came from a woman aged 80 or over in good health. The sample taken for sequencing was blood. CDR3 region: CASRGTAIHVLTF. CDR3 in DNA: TGTGCCAGCAGAGGGACAGCGATTCACGTCCTGACTTTC.